The T cell receptor (beta chain) described here comes from a study of beta chain features in type 1 diabetes. By way of CD45RO/CCR7/CD25/CD127/CD95/CD27, the CD4+ regulatory, stem cell-like memory, central memory and naive cells were sorted. Purities over 98% were achieved in all sorted populations. CDR3 length: 15 residues. Between the trimmed V and J ends, which lost 7 bases and 0 bases, there was a span of 15 bases. Looked up from germline, CDR1 is LNHDA and CDR2 is SQIVND (reference sequence). On this clone: The antigen is undetermined.

As every portion of the isolated RNA was reverse transcribed, the sequencing read expressed TCRB transcripts. The table came from immunoSEQ multiplex PCR; TCRdb's copy has only in-frame clones and leaves some out. The data contain 850,000 to 900,000 clones, roughly 16% of them singletons. Overall study findings and caveats: PCR might favor shorter templates, but any such skew would affect patients and controls equally.

The sequence derives from a young woman in good health. The sample consisted of naive CD4+ T cells from blood. The chain recombines TRBV19 with TRBJ1-2; D is ambiguous. CDR3 residues: CASTTGLFPNYGYTF. The CDR3, as DNA: TGTGCCAGTACCACCGGACTATTCCCTAACTATGGCTACACCTTC. The full variable domain, its missing parts supplied by reference TRBV19 and TRBJ1-2, is DGGITQSPKYLFRKEGQNVTLSCEQNLNHDAMYWYRQDPGQGLRLIYYSQIVNDFQKGDIAEGYSVSREKKESFPLTVTSAQKNPTAFYLCASTTGLFPNYGYTFGSGTRLTVV.